Listed below are T cell receptor beta chains from one sample, sequenced in a study of T cell clones after liver transplantation. Generated by immunoSEQ multiplex PCR, the TCRdb table keeps only in-frame clones and is missing some. The table has around 20,000 clones, approximately 89% seen once; the top ten hold around 13%. The starting material was CD8+ T cells from blood, obtained before liver transplant. All receptors come from a human donor who received a liver transplant. CDR3s include the opening cysteine and the closing phenylalanine or tryptophan. Each record gives: clone size, D gene, V gene, J gene, CDR3 DNA, CDR3 protein. A D gene is named only where the DNA matches it firmly. Clone size is not always given. Where it is, it says once, few, many or a class for expanded clones.

abundance: .; d_gene: .; v_gene: TRBV9; j_gene: TRBJ2-5; CDR3nt: TGTGCCAGCAGCGTAGGGGGAGAGACCCAGTACTTC; CDR3aa: CASSVGGETQYF
abundance: .; d_gene: TRBD1; v_gene: TRBV2; j_gene: TRBJ2-7; CDR3nt: TGTGCCAGCAGTGGATACCGGGACAGGGTTCGGTACGAGCAGTACTTC; CDR3aa: CASSGYRDRVRYEQYF
abundance: .; d_gene: .; v_gene: TRBV11-3; j_gene: TRBJ2-7; CDR3nt: TGTGCCAGCAGCCCCTCTACCACCTACGAGCAGTACTTC; CDR3aa: CASSPSTTYEQYF
abundance: .; d_gene: TRBD1; v_gene: TRBV7-6; j_gene: TRBJ2-7; CDR3nt: TGTGCCAGCAGCTTAGGGGACAGGGGAAACGAGCAGTACTTC; CDR3aa: CASSLGDRGNEQYF
abundance: few; d_gene: .; v_gene: TRBV30; j_gene: TRBJ2-7; CDR3nt: TGTGCCTGGAGTGGCCTCCAACTAGATTGGGAGCAGTACTTC; CDR3aa: CAWSGLQLDWEQYF
abundance: .; d_gene: .; v_gene: TRBV6-5; j_gene: TRBJ1-4; CDR3nt: TGTGCCAGCAGTTACTCGATAATGGGTGAAAAACTGTTTTTT; CDR3aa: CASSYSIMGEKLFF
abundance: few; d_gene: TRBD2; v_gene: TRBV7-8; j_gene: TRBJ2-7; CDR3nt: TGTGCCAGCAGCTTATGGTGGAGCGGGAGGACCTACGAGCAGTACTTC; CDR3aa: CASSLWWSGRTYEQYF
abundance: .; d_gene: TRBD2; v_gene: TRBV27; j_gene: TRBJ2-7; CDR3nt: TGTGCCAGCAGTTTAAGTAGCGGGGACGAGCAGTACTTC; CDR3aa: CASSLSSGDEQYF
abundance: .; d_gene: .; v_gene: TRBV6-1; j_gene: TRBJ1-1; CDR3nt: TGTGCCAGCTACGAGGCTCTCTTCCCCCACCCTGAAGCTTTCTTT; CDR3aa: CASYEALFPHPEAFF
abundance: .; d_gene: .; v_gene: TRBV6-1; j_gene: TRBJ1-2; CDR3nt: TGTGCCAGCAGTGAAGGGACCGCGATTGGCTATGGCTACACCTTC; CDR3aa: CASSEGTAIGYGYTF
abundance: once; d_gene: TRBD1; v_gene: TRBV5-6; j_gene: TRBJ2-1; CDR3nt: TGTGCCAGCAGCTTATATCAGGGGGCGCGGAATGAGCAGTTCTTC; CDR3aa: CASSLYQGARNEQFF
abundance: .; d_gene: .; v_gene: TRBV19; j_gene: TRBJ1-1; CDR3nt: TGTGCCACCAAGAATGGGGGGAACACTGAAGCTTTCTTT; CDR3aa: CATKNGGNTEAFF
abundance: .; d_gene: TRBD1; v_gene: TRBV19; j_gene: TRBJ1-1; CDR3nt: TGTGCCAGTAGTATCCAGGGGGCAGGAACTGAAGCTTTCTTT; CDR3aa: CASSIQGAGTEAFF
abundance: .; d_gene: .; v_gene: TRBV28; j_gene: TRBJ2-3; CDR3nt: TGTGCCAGCAGTTCCCTCGGGCCTGATACGCAGTATTTT; CDR3aa: CASSSLGPDTQYF
abundance: .; d_gene: .; v_gene: TRBV6-6; j_gene: TRBJ2-5; CDR3nt: TGTGCCAGCAGTTACACTTCGTACCAAGAGACCCAGTACTTC; CDR3aa: CASSYTSYQETQYF
abundance: .; d_gene: .; v_gene: TRBV29-1; j_gene: TRBJ2-2; CDR3nt: TGCAGCGGCGAGTCCGGGGACACCGGGGAGCTGTTTTTT; CDR3aa: CSGESGDTGELFF
abundance: once; d_gene: .; v_gene: TRBV6-1; j_gene: TRBJ1-4; CDR3nt: TGTGCCAGCAGTGACTTGGGGGCGGCAGCTAATGAAAAACTGTTTTTT; CDR3aa: CASSDLGAAANEKLFF
abundance: .; d_gene: TRBD2; v_gene: TRBV7-9; j_gene: TRBJ2-5; CDR3nt: TGTGCCAGCAGGGAGCTAGCGGCGACCCAGTACTTC; CDR3aa: CASRELAATQYF
abundance: .; d_gene: TRBD2; v_gene: TRBV5-8; j_gene: TRBJ2-3; CDR3nt: TGTGCCAGCAGCTTGGGGACTAGCGGGGGGACAGATACGCAGTATTTT; CDR3aa: CASSLGTSGGTDTQYF
abundance: .; d_gene: TRBD2; v_gene: TRBV4-3; j_gene: TRBJ2-7; CDR3nt: TGCGCCAGCAGCCGACCGGGACTAGCCATCTACGAGCAGTACTTC; CDR3aa: CASSRPGLAIYEQYF
abundance: once; d_gene: .; v_gene: TRBV2; j_gene: TRBJ1-3; CDR3nt: TGTGCCAGCAGCTCGGGGGGGTACTCTGGAAACACCATATATTTT; CDR3aa: CASSSGGYSGNTIYF
abundance: few; d_gene: .; v_gene: TRBV19; j_gene: TRBJ1-1; CDR3nt: TGTGCCAGTAGTCCGATCACCTCGACTCTCAACACTGAAGCTTTCTTT; CDR3aa: CASSPITSTLNTEAFF
abundance: .; d_gene: .; v_gene: TRBV27; j_gene: TRBJ2-7; CDR3nt: TGTGCCAGCAGTTTATTTATGGGACACTACGAGCAGTACTTC; CDR3aa: CASSLFMGHYEQYF